This T cell receptor (beta chain) was captured by sequencing in a study of blood T cell repertoires in COVID-19. This CDR3 is built from 12 residues. J lost 5 bases, V lost 5 bases, and 1 base had no gene match. Germline lookup yields CDR1 SQVTM and CDR2 ANQGSEA. Per the study methods: Amplification from reference gene primers served as the basis for estimated nucleated cell counts. Produced via immunoSEQ multiplex PCR; TCRdb's table is partial and in-frame only. The DNA was the basis for D and trimming; V, J and clone size are from that table. The table records roughly 220,000 clones, roughly 84% of them present only once.

The receptor was isolated from a woman between 55 and 75 years old who had recovered from COVID-19. The sample consisted of peripheral blood. The J gene is TRBJ2-2, the V gene TRBV29-1; 8 bases align to TRBD1. The CDR3 is CSVTGGTGELFF. In DNA form, the CDR3 reads TGCAGCGTTACAGGGGGAACCGGGGAGCTGTTTTTT.